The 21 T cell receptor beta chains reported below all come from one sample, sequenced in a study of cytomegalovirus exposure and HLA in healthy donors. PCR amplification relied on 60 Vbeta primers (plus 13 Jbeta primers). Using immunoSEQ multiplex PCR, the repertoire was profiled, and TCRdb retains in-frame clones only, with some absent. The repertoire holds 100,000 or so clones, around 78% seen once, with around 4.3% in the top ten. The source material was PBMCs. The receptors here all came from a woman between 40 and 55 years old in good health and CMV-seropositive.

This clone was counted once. CDR3 loop: CASTWTSADNEQFF. CDR3 coding DNA: TGTGCCAGCACCTGGACTAGCGCAGACAATGAGCAGTTCTTC. The rearrangement joins TRBV2 to TRBJ2-1; 9 bases agree with TRBD2. Germline CDR1 and CDR2: SNHLY and FYNNEI. With 7 bases clipped from V and 5 bases from J, the junction kept 6 bases outside the gene matches. The CDR3 is made up of 14 amino acids.

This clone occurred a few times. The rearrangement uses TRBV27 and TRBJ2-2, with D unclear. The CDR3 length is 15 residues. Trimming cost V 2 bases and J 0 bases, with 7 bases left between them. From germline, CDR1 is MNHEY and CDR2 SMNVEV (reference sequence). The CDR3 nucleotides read TGTGCCAGCAGTTTAGAGACTTCGAACACCGGGGAGCTGTTTTTT. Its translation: CASSLETSNTGELFF.

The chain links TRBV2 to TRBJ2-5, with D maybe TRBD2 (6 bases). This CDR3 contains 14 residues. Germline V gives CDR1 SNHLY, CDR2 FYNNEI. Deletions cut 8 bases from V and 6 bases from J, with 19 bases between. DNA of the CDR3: TGTGCCAGCTTTAGTCCGGCGGGACCCCAGACCCAGTACTTC. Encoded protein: CASFSPAGPQTQYF.

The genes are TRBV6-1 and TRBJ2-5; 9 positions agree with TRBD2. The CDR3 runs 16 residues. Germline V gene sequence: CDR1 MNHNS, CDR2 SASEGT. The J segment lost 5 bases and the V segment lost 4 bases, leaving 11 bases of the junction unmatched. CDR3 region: CASSGIGSGSQETQYF. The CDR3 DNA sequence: TGTGCCAGCAGTGGAATCGGTAGCGGGAGCCAGGAGACCCAGTACTTC.

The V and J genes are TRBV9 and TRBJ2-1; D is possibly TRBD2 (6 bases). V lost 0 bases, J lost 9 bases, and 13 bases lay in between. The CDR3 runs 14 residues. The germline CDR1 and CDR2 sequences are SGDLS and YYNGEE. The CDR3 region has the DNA TGTGCCAGCAGCGTAGCTGTGGGAGCGGGTGAGCAGTTCTTC. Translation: CASSVAVGAGEQFF.

The CDR3 bases are TGTGCCAGCAGCGAGGGGGGACTAGCGTACGATACGCAGTATTTT. It translates to CASSEGGLAYDTQYF. This chain links TRBV9 with TRBJ2-3; 10 bases fit TRBD2. Per the germline V gene, CDR1 is SGDLS and CDR2 is YYNGEE. Trimming removed 3 bases from V and 6 bases from J; junction bases left unmatched: 7. This CDR3 has 15 amino acids.

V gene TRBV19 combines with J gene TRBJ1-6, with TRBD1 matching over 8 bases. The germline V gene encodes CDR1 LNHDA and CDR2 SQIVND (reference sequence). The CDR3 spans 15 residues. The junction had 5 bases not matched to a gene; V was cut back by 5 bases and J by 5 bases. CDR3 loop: CASSPRTGNNSPLHF. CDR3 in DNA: TGTGCCAGTAGTCCGCGGACAGGGAATAATTCACCCCTCCACTTT.

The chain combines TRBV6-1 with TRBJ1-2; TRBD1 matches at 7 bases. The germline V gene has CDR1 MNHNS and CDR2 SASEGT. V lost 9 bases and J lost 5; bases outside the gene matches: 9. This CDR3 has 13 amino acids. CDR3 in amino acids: CASTLGQAYGYTF. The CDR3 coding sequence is TGTGCCAGTACACTAGGACAGGCGTATGGCTACACCTTC.

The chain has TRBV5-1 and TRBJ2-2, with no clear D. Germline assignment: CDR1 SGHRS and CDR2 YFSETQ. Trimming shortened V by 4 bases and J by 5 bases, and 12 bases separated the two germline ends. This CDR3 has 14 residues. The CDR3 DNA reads TGCGCCAGCAGCCCCCTGGTAGTTACCGGGGAGCTGTTTTTT. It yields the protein CASSPLVVTGELFF.

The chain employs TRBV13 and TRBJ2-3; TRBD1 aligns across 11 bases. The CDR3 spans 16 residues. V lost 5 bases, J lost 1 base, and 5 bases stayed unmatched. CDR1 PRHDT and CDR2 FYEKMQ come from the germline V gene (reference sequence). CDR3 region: CASSLGDRGGTDTQYF. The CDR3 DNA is TGTGCCAGCAGCCTGGGGGACAGGGGGGGCACAGATACGCAGTATTTT.

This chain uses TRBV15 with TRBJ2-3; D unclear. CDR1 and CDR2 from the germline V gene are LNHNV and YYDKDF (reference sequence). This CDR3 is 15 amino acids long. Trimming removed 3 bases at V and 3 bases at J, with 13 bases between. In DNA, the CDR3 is TGTGCCACCAGCAGGGAGTATCGTGGGACAGATACGCAGTATTTT. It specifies CATSREYRGTDTQYF.

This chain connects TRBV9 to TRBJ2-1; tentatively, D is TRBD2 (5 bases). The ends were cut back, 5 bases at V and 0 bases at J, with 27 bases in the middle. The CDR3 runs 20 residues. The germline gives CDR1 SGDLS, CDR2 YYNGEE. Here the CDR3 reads CASRARRGTSYQSSYNEQFF. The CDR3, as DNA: TGTGCCAGCAGAGCCCGTCGGGGTACGAGTTACCAAAGCTCCTACAATGAGCAGTTCTTC.

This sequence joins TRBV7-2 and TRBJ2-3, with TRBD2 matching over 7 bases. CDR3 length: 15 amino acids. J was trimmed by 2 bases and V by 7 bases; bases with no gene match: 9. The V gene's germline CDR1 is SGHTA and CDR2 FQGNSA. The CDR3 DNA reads TGTGCCAGCACCCCCAGCGGGGTGCCCACAGATACGCAGTATTTT. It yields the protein CASTPSGVPTDTQYF.

The DNA for the CDR3 is TGTGCCAGCAGCTCTATTTCCGGGGAGCTGTTTTTT. Translation gives CASSSISGELFF. V and J are TRBV7-8 and TRBJ2-2; D uncertain. CDR3 length: 12 residues. Germline loops: CDR1 SGHVS, CDR2 FQNEAQ. Trimming took off 4 bases at V and 6 bases at J, with 6 bases between the two ends.

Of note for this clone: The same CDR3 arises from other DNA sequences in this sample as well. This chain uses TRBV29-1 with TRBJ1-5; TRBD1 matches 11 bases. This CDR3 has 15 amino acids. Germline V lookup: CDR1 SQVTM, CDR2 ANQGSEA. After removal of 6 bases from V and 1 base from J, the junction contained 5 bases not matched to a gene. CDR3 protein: CSVGDRGGSNQPQHF. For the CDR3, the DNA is TGCAGCGTGGGGGACAGGGGGGGCAGCAATCAGCCCCAGCATTTT.

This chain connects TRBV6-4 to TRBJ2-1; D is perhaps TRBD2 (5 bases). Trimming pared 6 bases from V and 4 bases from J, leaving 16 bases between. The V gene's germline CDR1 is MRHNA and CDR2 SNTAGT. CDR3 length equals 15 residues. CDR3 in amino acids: CASSPEGSRYNEQFF. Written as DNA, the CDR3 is TGTGCCAGCAGCCCTGAGGGTAGCAGATACAATGAGCAGTTCTTC.

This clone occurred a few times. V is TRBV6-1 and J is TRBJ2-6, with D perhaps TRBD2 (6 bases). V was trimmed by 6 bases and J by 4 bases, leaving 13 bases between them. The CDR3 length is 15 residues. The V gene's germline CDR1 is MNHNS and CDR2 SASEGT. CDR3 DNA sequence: TGTGCCAGCAGGATGGGGGGAACGGGGGCCAACGTCCTGACTTTC. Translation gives CASRMGGTGANVLTF.

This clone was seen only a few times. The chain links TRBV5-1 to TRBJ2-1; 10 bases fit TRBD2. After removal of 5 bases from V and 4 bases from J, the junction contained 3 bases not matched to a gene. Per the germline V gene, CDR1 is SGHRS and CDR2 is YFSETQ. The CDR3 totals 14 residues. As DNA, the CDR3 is TGCGCCAGCAGTCTAGCGGGGGCATACAATGAGCAGTTCTTC. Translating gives CASSLAGAYNEQFF.

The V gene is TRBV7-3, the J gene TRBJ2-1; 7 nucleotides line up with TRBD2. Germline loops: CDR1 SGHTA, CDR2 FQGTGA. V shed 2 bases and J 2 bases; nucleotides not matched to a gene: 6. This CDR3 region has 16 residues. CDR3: CASSLYRLAAYNEQFF. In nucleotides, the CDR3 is TGTGCCAGCAGCTTATACCGACTAGCAGCCTACAATGAGCAGTTCTTC.

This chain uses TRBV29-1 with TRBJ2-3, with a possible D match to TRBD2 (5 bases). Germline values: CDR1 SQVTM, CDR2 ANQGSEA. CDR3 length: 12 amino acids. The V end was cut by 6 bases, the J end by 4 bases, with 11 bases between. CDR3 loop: CSVEGPADTQYF. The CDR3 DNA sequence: TGCAGCGTCGAGGGCCCCGCAGATACGCAGTATTTT.

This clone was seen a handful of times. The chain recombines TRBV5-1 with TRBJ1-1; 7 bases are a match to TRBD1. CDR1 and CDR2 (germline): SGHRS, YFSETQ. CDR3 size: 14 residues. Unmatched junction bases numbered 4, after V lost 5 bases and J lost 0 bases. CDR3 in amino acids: CASRQGRLNTEAFF. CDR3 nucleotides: TGCGCCAGCAGACAGGGGAGGCTGAACACTGAAGCTTTCTTT. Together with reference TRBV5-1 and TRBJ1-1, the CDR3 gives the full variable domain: KAGVTQTPRYLIKTRGQQVTLSCSPISGHRSVSWYQQTPGQGLQFLFEYFSETQRNKGNFPGRFSGRQFSNSRSEMNVSTLELGDSALYLCASRQGRLNTEAFFGQGTRLTVV.